The entry below describes one T cell receptor beta chain. No antigen is known for it. V was pared by 7 bases and J by 8 bases, with 8 bases of the junction left unmatched. This CDR3 comprises 14 residues. Germline assignment: CDR1 MNHEY and CDR2 SMNVEV (reference sequence). These data belong to a study of T cell responses to AZD1222 COVID-19 vaccine. Study findings and constraints: There were mostly white British donors and more females than males, and clonal diversity was possibly underestimated. The peak T cell response came first, and repertoires were sampled only after it. AZD1222 recipients seropositive at baseline numbered only five to seven. Two AZD1222 administrations were followed by greater Spike-specific TCR breadth and depth.

Sequencing used immunoSEQ multiplex PCR; TCRdb keeps in-frame clones, though not all of them. This table has 200,000 to 250,000 clones, less than 95% appearing once. This chain links TRBV27 with TRBJ2-1, with 10 bases identical to TRBD2. The receptor was derived from an adult who received the MenACWY meningococcal vaccine as a control. This material consisted of peripheral blood, taken 28 days after the second dose of the MenACWY control vaccine. CDR3 nucleotides: TGTGCCAGCAACAGCGGGAGGGCCTTTGATGAGCAGTTCTTC. It is translated as CASNSGRAFDEQFF.